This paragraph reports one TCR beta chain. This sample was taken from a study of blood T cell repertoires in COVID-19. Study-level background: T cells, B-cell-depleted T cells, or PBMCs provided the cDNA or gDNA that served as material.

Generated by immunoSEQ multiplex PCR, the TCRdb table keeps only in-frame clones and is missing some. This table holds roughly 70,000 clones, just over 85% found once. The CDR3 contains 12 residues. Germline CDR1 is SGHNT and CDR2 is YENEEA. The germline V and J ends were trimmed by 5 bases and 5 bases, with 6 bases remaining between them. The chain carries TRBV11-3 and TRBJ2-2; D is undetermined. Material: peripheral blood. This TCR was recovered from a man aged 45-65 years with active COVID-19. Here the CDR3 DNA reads TGTGCCAGCAGCCCCGGTACCGGGGAGCTGTTTTTT. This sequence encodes CASSPGTGELFF.